These T cell receptor beta chains were read from a single sample in a study of cytomegalovirus exposure and HLA in healthy donors. The protocol was immunoSEQ multiplex PCR, while the TCRdb copy is restricted to in-frame clones and leaves out a portion. There are about 130,000 clones in the sample; under 90% occur only once, and 1.5% to 2.5% lies in the top ten. Sequenced material: PBMCs. Receptors originate from a woman aged 18-29 years in good health and CMV-seronegative. Both conserved end residues are part of each CDR3.

v_call,cdr3_length,j_call,cdr3_aa
TRBV7-6,14,TRBJ2-3,CASSSRTRTDTQYF
TRBV6-6,12,TRBJ2-7,CASSNTGVEQYF
TRBV11-2,16,TRBJ2-3,CASSPRWRTGSDTQYF
TRBV2,14,TRBJ1-5,CASSEFRREQPQHF
TRBV6-1,14,TRBJ2-3,CASNSGSSTDTQYF
TRBV19,15,TRBJ2-7,CASSISGTGDYEQYF
TRBV28,11,TRBJ2-3,CASSLANTQYF
TRBV6-1,15,TRBJ1-2,CASSRGRIISYGYTF
TRBV9,16,TRBJ1-2,CASSGLGTFTDYGYTF
TRBV6-5,15,TRBJ1-3,CASSYSKWTENTIYF
TRBV15,19,TRBJ2-1,CATSSAGERQRLFWNEQFF
TRBV5-1,17,TRBJ2-3,CASSLDLSATSTDTQYF
TRBV18,13,TRBJ1-1,CASSPGLNTEAFF
TRBV13,16,TRBJ2-5,CASSFDPILAGETQYF
TRBV25-1,14,TRBJ2-7,CASSGTSGSLEQYF
TRBV5-6,13,TRBJ1-1,CASSGGLNTEAFF
TRBV5-1,15,TRBJ2-2,CASSWTGGVAGELFF
TRBV4-1,17,TRBJ1-2,CASTEVGSRLSNYGYTF
TRBV11-2,15,TRBJ1-1,CASSLVGGRTPEAFF
TRBV19,14,TRBJ1-3,CASSERVSGNTIYF
TRBV2,18,TRBJ2-7,CASSGVFEVGKRTYEQYF
TRBV2,15,TRBJ2-1,CASRKASGVYNEQFF
TRBV5-1,17,TRBJ2-3,CASSGTGREIRPDTQYF
TRBV27,15,TRBJ2-3,CASFPSGPSTDTQYF
TRBV30,18,TRBJ2-5,CAWSIPPTGTSGRETQYF
TRBV4-1,12,TRBJ2-5,CASSQDRETQYF
TRBV5-1,21,TRBJ2-4,CASSLADGTGEMLQAKNIQYF
TRBV5-6,13,TRBJ1-1,CASSLGGPTEAFF
TRBV4-1,15,TRBJ2-3,CASSQVGAGTDTQYF
TRBV2,14,TRBJ1-2,CASREESENRAHTF
TRBV5-1,16,TRBJ2-2,CASSPVGTGNTGELFF
TRBV6-6,13,TRBJ2-7,CASNAGLSYEQYF
TRBV29-1,12,TRBJ2-7,CSGKTGFGEQYF
TRBV28,11,TRBJ2-5,CASSTGETQYF
TRBV5-1,14,TRBJ2-1,CASSLAGVDNEQFF
TRBV5-6,14,TRBJ1-1,CASSFGTGGTEAFF
TRBV13,14,TRBJ2-1,CASSPGLGHNEQFF
TRBV9,14,TRBJ2-3,CASRRGTFTDTQYF
TRBV15,14,TRBJ2-7,CATRTQGDPYEQYF
TRBV19,11,TRBJ2-3,CASRGADTQYF
TRBV5-1,14,TRBJ2-7,CASSTTGQGYEQYF
TRBV7-9,15,TRBJ2-3,CASSQGVVLTDTQYF